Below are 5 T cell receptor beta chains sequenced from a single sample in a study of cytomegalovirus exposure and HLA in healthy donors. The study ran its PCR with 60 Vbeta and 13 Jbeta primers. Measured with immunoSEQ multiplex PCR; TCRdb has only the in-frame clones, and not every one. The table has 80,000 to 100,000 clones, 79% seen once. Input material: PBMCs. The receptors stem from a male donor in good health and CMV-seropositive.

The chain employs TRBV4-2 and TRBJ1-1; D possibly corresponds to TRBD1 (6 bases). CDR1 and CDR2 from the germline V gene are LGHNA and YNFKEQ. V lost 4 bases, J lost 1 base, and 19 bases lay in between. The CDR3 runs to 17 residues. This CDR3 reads CASSPSRDKGRNTEAFF. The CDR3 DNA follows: TGTGCCAGCAGCCCGTCCCGGGACAAAGGCCGGAACACTGAAGCTTTCTTT.

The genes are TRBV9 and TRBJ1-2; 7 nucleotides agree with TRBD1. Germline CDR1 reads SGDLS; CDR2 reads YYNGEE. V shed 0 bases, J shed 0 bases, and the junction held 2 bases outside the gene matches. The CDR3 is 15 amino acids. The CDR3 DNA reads TGTGCCAGCAGCGTAGACAGGGGTTCTAACTATGGCTACACCTTC. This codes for CASSVDRGSNYGYTF.

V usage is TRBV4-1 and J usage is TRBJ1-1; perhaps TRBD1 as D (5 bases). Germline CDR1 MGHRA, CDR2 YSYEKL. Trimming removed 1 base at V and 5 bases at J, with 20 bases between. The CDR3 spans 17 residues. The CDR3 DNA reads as TGCGCCAGCAGCCAAGTCGTCGTCTATAGGGGAAGGACTGAAGCTTTCTTT. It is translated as CASSQVVVYRGRTEAFF.

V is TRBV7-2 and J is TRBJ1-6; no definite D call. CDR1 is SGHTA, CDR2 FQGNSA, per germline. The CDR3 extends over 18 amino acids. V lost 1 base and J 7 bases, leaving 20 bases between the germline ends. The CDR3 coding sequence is TGTGCCAGCAGCTTAGGGGTTAGGAGGCCTGGCGTAAATTCACCCCTCCACTTT. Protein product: CASSLGVRRPGVNSPLHF. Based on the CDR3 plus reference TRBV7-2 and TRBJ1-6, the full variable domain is GAGVSQSPSNKVTEKGKDVELRCDPISGHTALYWYRQSLGQGLEFLIYFQGNSAPDKSGLPSDRFSAERTGGSVSTLTIQRTQQEDSAVYLCASSLGVRRPGVNSPLHFGNGTRLTVT.

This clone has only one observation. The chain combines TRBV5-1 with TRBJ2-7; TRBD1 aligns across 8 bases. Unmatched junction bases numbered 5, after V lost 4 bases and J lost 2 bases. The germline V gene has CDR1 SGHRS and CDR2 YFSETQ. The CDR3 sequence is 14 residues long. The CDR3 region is CASSRGDRPYEQYF. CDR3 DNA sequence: TGCGCCAGCAGCAGAGGGGACAGGCCCTACGAGCAGTACTTC. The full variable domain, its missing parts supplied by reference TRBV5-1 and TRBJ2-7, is KAGVTQTPRYLIKTRGQQVTLSCSPISGHRSVSWYQQTPGQGLQFLFEYFSETQRNKGNFPGRFSGRQFSNSRSEMNVSTLELGDSALYLCASSRGDRPYEQYFGPGTRLTVT.